Detailed here is one T cell receptor (beta chain). The specificity of this receptor is unknown. Base qualities are not provided; no much larger clone lies one nucleotide away. Collaborating institutions collected whole blood in K2EDTA tubes following their own protocols. For TCRbeta analysis, collaborators shipped samples in one of three forms: frozen whole blood, isolated PBMCs, or DNA extracted from either of those sample types. TCRbeta CDR3 regions were amplified from genomic DNA by means of the immunoSEQ Assay, a bias-controlled multiplex PCR. On the authors' methods: The number of nucleated cells in each sample was estimated by amplification of reference gene primers within the assay. Sequence reads were collapsed and filtered to measure the absolute abundance of every unique TCRbeta CDR3 rearrangement. Productive Simpson clonality was computed per sample as the square root of Simpson's diversity index over productive rearrangements. TCRdb took over this immuneACCESS table, retaining in-frame rearrangements with V and J assigned. Such tables are incomplete; in checked studies, under half of the missing clones stem from an unresolved V gene, and the remainder is unexplained. Clonal size and the V and J genes are those of that table, whereas D and trimming came from the DNA. The sample profile shows roughly 230,000 clones; 84% of them were found once. The top ten constitute approximately 4.8% of the sample.

This sample is drawn from a study of blood T cell repertoires in COVID-19 (dated by TCRdb to the early 2020s). For the wider study: Samples covering the acute and convalescent phases of COVID-19 were provided by collaborators in the United States, Italy and Spain. The material from the prospective study consisted of cDNA or gDNA derived from T cells, B-cell-depleted T cells, or PBMCs. The dataset comprised deeply sampled blood TCRbeta repertoires from subjects exposed to, actively infected with, or recovered from COVID-19. A freely available public database, intended as a resource for researchers studying the immune response to SARS-CoV-2, is where the repertoires were released. Samples came from the ongoing ImmuneRACE study (first 160 participants) plus 1,254 subjects from 6 global collaborators. A de-identified subject ID, COVID-19 status, age in years and sex were almost always included in the sample metadata. HLA class I and class II types, where available, came from metadata supplied by the sample provider rather than from assay-based typing. Findings and caveats that apply to the study as a whole: How much clinical and demographic metadata was included differed by source and by participant, and the metadata was provided uncurated.

Sequencing was carried out using peripheral blood. The TCR was taken from a man aged 50-59 years with active or convalescent COVID-19.

The bases are TGTGCCTGGAGACCGACTAGCGGGGGGGCAAATGCCAAAAACATTCAGTACTTC. Translated, this gives CAWRPTSGGANAKNIQYF. Recombination joined TRBV30 with TRBJ2-4; the central 14 bases match TRBD2. Sequences GTSNPN (CDR1) and SVGIG (CDR2) are obtained from the germline V gene (reference sequence). Trimming leaves V shorter by 3 bases and J shorter by 1 base, with the junction holding 8 bases beyond the gene matches. Spanning cysteine to phenylalanine, the CDR3 consists of 18 amino acids. Only CDR3 DNA remains: 54 bases, in frame from the first base.